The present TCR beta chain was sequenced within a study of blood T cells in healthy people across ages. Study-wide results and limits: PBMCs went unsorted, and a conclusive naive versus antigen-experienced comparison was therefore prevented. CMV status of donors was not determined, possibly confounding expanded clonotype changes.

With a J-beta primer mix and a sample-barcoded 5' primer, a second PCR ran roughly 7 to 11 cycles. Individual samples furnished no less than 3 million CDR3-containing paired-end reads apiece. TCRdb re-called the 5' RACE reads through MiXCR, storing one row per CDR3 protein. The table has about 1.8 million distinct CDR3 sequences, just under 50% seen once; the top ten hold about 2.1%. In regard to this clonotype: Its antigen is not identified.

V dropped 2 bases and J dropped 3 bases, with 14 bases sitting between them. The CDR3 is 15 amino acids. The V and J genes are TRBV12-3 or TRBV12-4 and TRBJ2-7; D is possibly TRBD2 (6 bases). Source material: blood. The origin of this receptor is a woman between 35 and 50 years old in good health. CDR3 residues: CASSLNRDFIYEQYF. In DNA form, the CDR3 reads TGTGCCAGCAGTTTAAACCGGGACTTCATCTACGAGCAGTACTTC.